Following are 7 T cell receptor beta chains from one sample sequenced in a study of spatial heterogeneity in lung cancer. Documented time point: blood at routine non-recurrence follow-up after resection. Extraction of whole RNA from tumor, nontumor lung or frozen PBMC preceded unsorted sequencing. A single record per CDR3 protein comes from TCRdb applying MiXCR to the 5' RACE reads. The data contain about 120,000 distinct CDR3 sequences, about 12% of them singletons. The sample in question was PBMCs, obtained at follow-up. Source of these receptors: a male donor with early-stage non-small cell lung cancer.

DNA for the CDR3: TGCGCCAGCAGCCGCGGGCCAGGGCAGATGAACACTGAAGCTTTCTTT. Translated: CASSRGPGQMNTEAFF. The chain couples TRBV5-1 to TRBJ1-1; weak D call: TRBD1 (5 bases). Germline V lookup: CDR1 SGHRS, CDR2 YFSETQ. The CDR3 is 16 residues long. Trimming removed 4 bases at V and 0 bases at J, with 16 bases between.

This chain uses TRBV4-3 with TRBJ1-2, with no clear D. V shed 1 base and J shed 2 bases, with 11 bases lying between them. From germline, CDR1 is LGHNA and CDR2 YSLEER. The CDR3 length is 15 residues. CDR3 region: CASSQVTETNYGYTF. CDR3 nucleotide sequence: TGCGCCAGCAGCCAAGTAACAGAGACAAACTATGGCTACACCTTC.

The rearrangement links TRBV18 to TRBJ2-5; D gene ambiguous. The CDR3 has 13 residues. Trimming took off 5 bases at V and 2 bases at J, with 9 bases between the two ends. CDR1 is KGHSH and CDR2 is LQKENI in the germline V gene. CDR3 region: CASSESQQETQYF. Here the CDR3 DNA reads TGTGCCAGCTCAGAGTCCCAGCAAGAGACCCAGTACTTC.

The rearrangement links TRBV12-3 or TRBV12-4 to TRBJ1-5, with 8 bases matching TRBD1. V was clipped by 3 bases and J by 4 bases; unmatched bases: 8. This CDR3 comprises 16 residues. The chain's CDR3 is CASSFHRGEKNQPQHF. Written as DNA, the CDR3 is TGTGCCAGCAGTTTTCACAGGGGGGAAAAAAATCAGCCCCAGCATTTT.

CDR3 coding DNA: TGTGCCAGCAGCTTGGGACAGGGGGACGAAAAACTGTTTTTT. Translated, it gives CASSLGQGDEKLFF. The chain couples TRBV7-9 to TRBJ1-4; 11 bases match TRBD1. The length of the CDR3 is 14 residues. Germline V gene sequence: CDR1 SEHNR, CDR2 FQNEAQ (reference sequence). The V segment lost 3 bases and the J segment 8 bases; nucleotides outside the gene matches: 2.

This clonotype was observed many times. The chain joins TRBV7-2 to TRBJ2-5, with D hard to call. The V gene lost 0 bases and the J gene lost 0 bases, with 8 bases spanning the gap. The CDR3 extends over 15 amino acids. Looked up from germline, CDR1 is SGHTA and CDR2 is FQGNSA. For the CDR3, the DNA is TGTGCCAGCAGCTTAGCGGCAGAGTACCAAGAGACCCAGTACTTC. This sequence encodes CASSLAAEYQETQYF.

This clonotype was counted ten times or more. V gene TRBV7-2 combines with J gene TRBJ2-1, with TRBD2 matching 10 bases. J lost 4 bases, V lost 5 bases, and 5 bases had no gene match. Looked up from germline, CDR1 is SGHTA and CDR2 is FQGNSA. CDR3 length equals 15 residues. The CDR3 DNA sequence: TGTGCCAGCAGCCCCGGGACTAGCGAATACAATGAGCAGTTCTTC. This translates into CASSPGTSEYNEQFF.